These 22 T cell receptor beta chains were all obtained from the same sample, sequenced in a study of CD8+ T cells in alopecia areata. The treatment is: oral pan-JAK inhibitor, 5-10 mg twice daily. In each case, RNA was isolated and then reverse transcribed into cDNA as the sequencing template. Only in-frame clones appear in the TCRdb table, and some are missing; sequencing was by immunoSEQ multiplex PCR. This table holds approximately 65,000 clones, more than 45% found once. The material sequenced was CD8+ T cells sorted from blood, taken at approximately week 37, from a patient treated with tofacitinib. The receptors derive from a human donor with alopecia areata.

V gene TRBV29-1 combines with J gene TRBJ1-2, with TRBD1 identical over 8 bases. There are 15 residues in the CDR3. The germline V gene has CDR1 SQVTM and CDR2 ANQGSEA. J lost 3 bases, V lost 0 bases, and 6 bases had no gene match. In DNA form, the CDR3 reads TGCAGCGTTGAAGACCGACAGGGGCAGGACTATGGCTACACCTTC. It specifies CSVEDRQGQDYGYTF. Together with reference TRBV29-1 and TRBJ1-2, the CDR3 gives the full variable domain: SAVISQKPSRDICQRGTSLTIQCQVDSQVTMMFWYRQQPGQSLTLIATANQGSEATYESGFVIDKFPISRPNLTFSTLTVSNMSPEDSSIYLCSVEDRQGQDYGYTFGSGTRLTVV.

Here the CDR3 DNA reads TGTGCCAGCAGTTTAACCAGGGGCGCCATGAACACTGAAGCTTTCTTT. Its protein is CASSLTRGAMNTEAFF. V is TRBV28 and J is TRBJ1-1, with D maybe TRBD1 (6 bases). Trimming stripped 2 bases from V and 0 bases from J, with 13 bases between. CDR1 is MDHEN, CDR2 SYDVKM, per germline. The CDR3 is 16 residues long. Together with reference TRBV28 and TRBJ1-1, the CDR3 gives the full variable domain: DVKVTQSSRYLVKRTGEKVFLECVQDMDHENMFWYRQDPGLGLRLIYFSYDVKMKEKGDIPEGYSVSREKKERFSLILESASTNQTSMYLCASSLTRGAMNTEAFFGQGTRLTVV.

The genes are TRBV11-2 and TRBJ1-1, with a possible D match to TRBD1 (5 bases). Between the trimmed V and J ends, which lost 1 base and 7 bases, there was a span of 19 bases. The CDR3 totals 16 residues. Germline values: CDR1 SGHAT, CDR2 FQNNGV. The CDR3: CASSLVGQGGRIEAFF. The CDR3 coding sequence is TGTGCCAGCAGCTTAGTGGGCCAGGGCGGGAGGATTGAAGCTTTCTTT.

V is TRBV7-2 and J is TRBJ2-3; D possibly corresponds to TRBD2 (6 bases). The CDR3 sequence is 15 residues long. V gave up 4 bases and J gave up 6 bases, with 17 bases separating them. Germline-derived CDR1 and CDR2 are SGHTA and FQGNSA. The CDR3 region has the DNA TGTGCCAGCAGCTCCAGCGGAGGGATGCTGGATACGCAGTATTTT. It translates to CASSSSGGMLDTQYF.

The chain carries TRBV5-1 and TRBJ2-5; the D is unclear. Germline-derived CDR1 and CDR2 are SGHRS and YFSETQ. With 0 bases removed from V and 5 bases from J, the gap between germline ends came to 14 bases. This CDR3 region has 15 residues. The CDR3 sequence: CASSLVADARETQYF. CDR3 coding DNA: TGCGCCAGCAGCTTGGTCGCGGACGCCCGGGAGACCCAGTACTTC. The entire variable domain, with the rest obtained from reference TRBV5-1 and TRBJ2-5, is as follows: KAGVTQTPRYLIKTRGQQVTLSCSPISGHRSVSWYQQTPGQGLQFLFEYFSETQRNKGNFPGRFSGRQFSNSRSEMNVSTLELGDSALYLCASSLVADARETQYFGPGTRLLVL.

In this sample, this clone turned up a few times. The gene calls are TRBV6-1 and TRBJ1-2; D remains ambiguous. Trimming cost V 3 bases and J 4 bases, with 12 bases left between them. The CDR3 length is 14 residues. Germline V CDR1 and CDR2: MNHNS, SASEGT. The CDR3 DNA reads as TGTGCCAGCAGTGAGTTTCCGAACCGCTATGGCTACACCTTC. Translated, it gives CASSEFPNRYGYTF.

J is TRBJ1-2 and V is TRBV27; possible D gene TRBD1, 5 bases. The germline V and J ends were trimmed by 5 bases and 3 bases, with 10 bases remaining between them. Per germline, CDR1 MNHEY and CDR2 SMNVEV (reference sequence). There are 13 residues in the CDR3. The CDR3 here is CASSPGYYYGYTF. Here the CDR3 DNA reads TGTGCCAGCAGTCCAGGGTATTACTATGGCTACACCTTC.

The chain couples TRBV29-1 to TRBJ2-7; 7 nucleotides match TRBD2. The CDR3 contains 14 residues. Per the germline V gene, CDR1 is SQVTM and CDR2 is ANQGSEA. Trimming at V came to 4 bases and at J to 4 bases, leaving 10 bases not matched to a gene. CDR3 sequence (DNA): TGCAGCGTTGTCCTCCCGGGAGGCGGGTACGAGCAGTACTTC. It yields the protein CSVVLPGGGYEQYF.

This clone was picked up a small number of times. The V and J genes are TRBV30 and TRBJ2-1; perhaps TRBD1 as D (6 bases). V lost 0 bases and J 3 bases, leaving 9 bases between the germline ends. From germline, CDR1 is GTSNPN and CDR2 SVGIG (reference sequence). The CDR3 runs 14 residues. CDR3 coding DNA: TGTGCCTGGAGTGTGGGGGCCCTCTACAATGAGCAGTTCTTC. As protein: CAWSVGALYNEQFF.

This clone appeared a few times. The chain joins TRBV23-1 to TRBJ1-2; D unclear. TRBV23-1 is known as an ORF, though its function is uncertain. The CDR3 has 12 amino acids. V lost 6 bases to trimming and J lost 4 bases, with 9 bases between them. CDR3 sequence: CASSYGRYGYTF. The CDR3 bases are TGCGCCAGCAGCTACGGGCGCTATGGCTACACCTTC.

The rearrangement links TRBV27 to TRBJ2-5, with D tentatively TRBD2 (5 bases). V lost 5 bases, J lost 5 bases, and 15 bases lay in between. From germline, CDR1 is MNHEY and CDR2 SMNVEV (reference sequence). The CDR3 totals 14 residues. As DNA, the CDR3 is TGTGCCAGCAGTGGAGCTGGGAGCTGGGAGACCCAGTACTTC. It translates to CASSGAGSWETQYF.

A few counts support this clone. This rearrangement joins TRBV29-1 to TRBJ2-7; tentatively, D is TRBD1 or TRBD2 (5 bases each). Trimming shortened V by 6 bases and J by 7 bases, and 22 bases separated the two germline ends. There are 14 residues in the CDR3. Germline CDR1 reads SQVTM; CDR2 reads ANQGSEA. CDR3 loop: CSVLSTGRWWEQYF. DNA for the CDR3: TGCAGCGTCCTATCAACGGGACGATGGTGGGAGCAGTACTTC.

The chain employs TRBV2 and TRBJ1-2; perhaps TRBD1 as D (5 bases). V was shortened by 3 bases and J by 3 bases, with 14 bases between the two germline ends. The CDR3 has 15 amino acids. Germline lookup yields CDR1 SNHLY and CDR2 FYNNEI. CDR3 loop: CASSEVGQGDYGYTF. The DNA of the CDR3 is TGTGCCAGCAGTGAGGTTGGGCAGGGCGACTATGGCTACACCTTC.

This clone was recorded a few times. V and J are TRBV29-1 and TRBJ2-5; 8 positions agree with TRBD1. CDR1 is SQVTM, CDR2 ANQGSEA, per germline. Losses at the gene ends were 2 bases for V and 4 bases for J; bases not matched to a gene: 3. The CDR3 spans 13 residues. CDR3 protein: CSVERQGIETQYF. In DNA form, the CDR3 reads TGCAGCGTTGAAAGACAGGGGATAGAGACCCAGTACTTC.

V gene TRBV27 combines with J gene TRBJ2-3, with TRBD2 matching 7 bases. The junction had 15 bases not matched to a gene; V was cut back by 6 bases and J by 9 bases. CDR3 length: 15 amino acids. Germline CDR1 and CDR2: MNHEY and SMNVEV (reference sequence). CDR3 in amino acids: CASSTTRGGPGTQYF. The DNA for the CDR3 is TGTGCCAGCAGCACCACGCGGGGAGGGCCAGGGACGCAGTATTTT.

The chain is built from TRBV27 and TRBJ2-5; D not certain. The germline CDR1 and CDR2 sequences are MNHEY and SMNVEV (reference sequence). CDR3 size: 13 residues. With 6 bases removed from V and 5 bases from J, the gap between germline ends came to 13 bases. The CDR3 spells CASSTPYGETQYF. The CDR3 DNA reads TGTGCCAGCAGCACCCCCTATGGCGAGACCCAGTACTTC.

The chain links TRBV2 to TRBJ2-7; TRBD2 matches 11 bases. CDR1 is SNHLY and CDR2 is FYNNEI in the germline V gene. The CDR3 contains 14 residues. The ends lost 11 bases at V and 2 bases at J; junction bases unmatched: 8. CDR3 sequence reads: CAGEGLADTYEQYF. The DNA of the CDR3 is TGTGCCGGGGAGGGACTAGCGGATACCTACGAGCAGTACTTC.

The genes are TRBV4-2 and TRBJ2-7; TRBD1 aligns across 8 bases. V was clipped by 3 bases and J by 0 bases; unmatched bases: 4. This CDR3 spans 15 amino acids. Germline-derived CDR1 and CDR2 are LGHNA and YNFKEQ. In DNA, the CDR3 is TGTGCCAGCAGCCAGGGACAGGTTGGCTCCTACGAGCAGTACTTC. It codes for CASSQGQVGSYEQYF.

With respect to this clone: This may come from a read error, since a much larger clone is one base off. CDR3 DNA: TGTGCCAGCAGCTTGCTGCCGGGATACACCGGGGAGCTGTTTTTT. Its protein product is CASSLLPGYTGELFF. This chain joins TRBV6-1 and TRBJ2-2; maybe TRBD2 (5 bases). CDR1 is MNHNS and CDR2 is SASEGT in the germline V gene. The CDR3 has 15 amino acids. V lost 6 bases and J 3 bases, leaving 14 bases between the germline ends.

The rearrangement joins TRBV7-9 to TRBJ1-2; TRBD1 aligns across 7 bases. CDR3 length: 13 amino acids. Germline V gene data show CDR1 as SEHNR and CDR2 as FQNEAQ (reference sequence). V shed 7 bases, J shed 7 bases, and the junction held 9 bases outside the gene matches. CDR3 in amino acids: CASTENPGGGYTF. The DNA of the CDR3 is TGTGCCAGCACCGAGAACCCAGGGGGTGGCTACACCTTC.

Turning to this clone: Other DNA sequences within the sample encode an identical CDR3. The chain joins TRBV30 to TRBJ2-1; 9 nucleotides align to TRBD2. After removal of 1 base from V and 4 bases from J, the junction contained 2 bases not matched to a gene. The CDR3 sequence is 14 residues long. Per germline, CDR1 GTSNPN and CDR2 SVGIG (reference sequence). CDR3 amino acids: CAWSGLAGYNEQFF. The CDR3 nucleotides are TGTGCCTGGAGTGGGCTAGCGGGGTACAATGAGCAGTTCTTC.

The CDR3 region is CASSPYGGGGDTQYF. The CDR3 DNA follows: TGTGCCAGCAGCCCCTATGGGGGAGGAGGAGATACGCAGTATTTT. The chain is built from TRBV9 and TRBJ2-3; a possible D gene is TRBD2 (6 bases). Germline V gene sequence: CDR1 SGDLS, CDR2 YYNGEE. The germline V and J ends were trimmed by 4 bases and 5 bases, with 17 bases remaining between them. This CDR3 is built from 15 residues.